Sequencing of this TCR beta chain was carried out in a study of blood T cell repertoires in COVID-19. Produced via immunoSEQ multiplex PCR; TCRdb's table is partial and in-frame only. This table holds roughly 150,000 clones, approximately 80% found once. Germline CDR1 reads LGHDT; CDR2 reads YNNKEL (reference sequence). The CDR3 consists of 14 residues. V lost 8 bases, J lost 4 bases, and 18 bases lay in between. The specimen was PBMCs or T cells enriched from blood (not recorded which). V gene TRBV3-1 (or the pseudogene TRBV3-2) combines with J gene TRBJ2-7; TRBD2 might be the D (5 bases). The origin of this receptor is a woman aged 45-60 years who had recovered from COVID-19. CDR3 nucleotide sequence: TGTGCCAGCCACCCTAGAGAGGGAAAGTACGAGCAGTACTTC. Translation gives CASHPREGKYEQYF.